The 32 T cell receptor beta chains given below trace back to one sample, sequenced in a study of early T cells in non-severe SARS-CoV-2 infection (dated by TCRdb to the early 2020s). Receptors were amplified or captured by 5' RACE. Sequencing was performed on a NextSeq 500. TCRdb passed the public sequencing reads through fastp at Q25 and MiXCR, retaining productive beta sequences. CDR3 protein duplicates are merged, each entry listing the most common genes and DNA. The sample table shows approximately 32,000 distinct CDR3 sequences, and 6.6% are seen once. Roughly 35% of the sample lies in the top ten. Sequencing was carried out using whole blood. Receptor source: an adult who was a healthcare worker with PCR-confirmed SARS-CoV-2 infection or an uninfected control (not recorded which).

In its sample, this clonotype was seen many times. This chain links TRBV20-1 with TRBJ2-7; tentative D call: TRBD1 (6 bases). The germline V and J ends were trimmed by 6 bases and 3 bases, with 15 bases remaining between them. The CDR3 sequence is 13 residues long. The V gene's germline CDR1 is DFQATT and CDR2 SNEGSKA (reference sequence). The CDR3 DNA is TGCAGTGCGGAAAAACAGGGCCTCTACGAGCAGTACTTC. Protein sequence: CSAEKQGLYEQYF.

This clonotype was detected ten times or more. The chain carries TRBV12-3 or TRBV12-4 and TRBJ2-1, with TRBD2 identical over 7 bases. The junction had 8 bases not matched to a gene; V was cut back by 5 bases and J by 7 bases. The CDR3 is 14 amino acids. The chain's CDR3 is CASSLSGEGNEQFF. The CDR3 DNA is TGTGCCAGCAGTCTAAGCGGGGAGGGGAATGAGCAGTTCTTC.

This rearrangement joins TRBV18 to TRBJ1-1, with D possibly matching TRBD1 (6 bases). V was cut by 3 bases and J by 5 bases, with 13 bases left in between. The CDR3 runs 14 residues. The germline CDR1 and CDR2 sequences are KGHSH and LQKENI. CDR3 sequence: CASSPQEGDTEAFF. DNA for the CDR3: TGTGCCAGCTCACCTCAAGAGGGGGATACTGAAGCTTTCTTT.

This clonotype was seen more than once but under ten times. The chain recombines TRBV19 with TRBJ2-7, with TRBD1 matching over 9 bases. CDR3 length: 13 residues. Germline CDR1 reads LNHDA; CDR2 reads SQIVND (reference sequence). After removal of 5 bases from V and 4 bases from J, the junction contained 3 bases not matched to a gene. CDR3 sequence: CASSGDRDYEQYF. CDR3 bases: TGTGCCAGTAGTGGGGACAGGGATTACGAGCAGTACTTC.

This clonotype was seen ten or more times. V and J are TRBV7-3 and TRBJ2-1; 8 positions match TRBD2. V dropped 5 bases and J dropped 2; count of bases not matched to a gene: 5. Germline CDR1 and CDR2: SGHTA and FQGTGA. The CDR3 totals 15 residues. In DNA form, the CDR3 reads TGTGCCAGCAGCCCCCCCGGGGGGGCCTACAATGAGCAGTTCTTC. This codes for CASSPPGGAYNEQFF.

This clonotype occurred many times. The chain uses TRBV29-1 and TRBJ2-7; 7 nucleotides match TRBD2. With V trimmed by 4 bases and J by 4 bases, 7 bases remained unmatched. The CDR3 covers 13 residues. Germline CDR1 is SQVTM and CDR2 is ANQGSEA. CDR3: CSVGAGVGYEQYF. The DNA for the CDR3 is TGCAGCGTTGGTGCGGGAGTCGGGTACGAGCAGTACTTC.

J is TRBJ2-2 and V is TRBV5-5; TRBD2 might be the D (5 bases). The CDR3 contains 16 residues. Germline CDR1 reads SGHKS; CDR2 reads YYEKEE (reference sequence). The germline V and J ends were trimmed by 0 bases and 5 bases, with 14 bases remaining between them. CDR3 protein: CASSLVLTADTGELFF. For the CDR3, the DNA is TGTGCCAGCAGCTTGGTGTTAACAGCGGATACCGGGGAGCTGTTTTTT.

The sample holds a few counts of this clonotype. The chain links TRBV11-2 to TRBJ1-2, with 8 nucleotides matching TRBD1. This CDR3 is built from 14 residues. V lost 5 bases, J lost 4 bases, and 6 bases stayed unmatched. From germline, CDR1 is SGHAT and CDR2 FQNNGV. CDR3: CASSLGGQVYGYTF. As DNA, the CDR3 is TGTGCCAGCAGCCTAGGGGGACAGGTCTATGGCTACACCTTC.

Ten or more counts support this clonotype. CDR3 sequence reads: CASSRRQGSSTDTQYF. CDR3 DNA: TGTGCCAGCAGCCGCAGACAGGGTAGTAGCACAGATACGCAGTATTTT. The chain employs TRBV3-1 and TRBJ2-3; 7 nucleotides align to TRBD1. The CDR3 loop spans 16 amino acids. CDR1 is LGHDT and CDR2 is YNNKEL in the germline V gene (reference sequence). J gave up 0 bases and V 4 bases, and 7 bases lay outside the gene matches.

The chain recombines TRBV6-2 or TRBV6-3 with TRBJ1-5; D unresolved. V lost 2 bases to trimming and J lost 0 bases, with 8 bases between them. This CDR3 has 15 residues. Germline assignment: CDR1 MNHEY and CDR2 SVGEGT. CDR3 region: CASSYDTTSNQPQHF. CDR3 nucleotide sequence: TGTGCCAGCAGTTACGATACAACTAGCAATCAGCCCCAGCATTTT.

The J gene is TRBJ2-7, the V gene TRBV20-1, with 12 bases identical to TRBD1. CDR1 and CDR2 from the germline V gene are DFQATT and SNEGSKA (reference sequence). This CDR3 spans 15 amino acids. Losses at the gene ends were 6 bases for V and 7 bases for J; bases not matched to a gene: 13. The CDR3 DNA sequence: TGCAGTGCACGGCGGGCGGGACAGGGGGCGAGTGAGCAGTACTTC. It yields the protein CSARRAGQGASEQYF.

This clonotype was counted ten times or more. This chain uses TRBV7-9 with TRBJ1-1; maybe TRBD1 (5 bases). Trimming shortened V by 7 bases and J by 1 base, and 10 bases separated the two germline ends. The CDR3 runs 13 residues. Per the germline V gene, CDR1 is SEHNR and CDR2 is FQNEAQ (reference sequence). The DNA of the CDR3 is TGTGCCAGCAACAGGCAGGGGAACACTGAAGCTTTCTTT. Translating it yields CASNRQGNTEAFF.

This clonotype was detected many times. The rearrangement uses TRBV20-1 and TRBJ2-3; TRBD2 agrees at 15 bases. Germline lookup yields CDR1 DFQATT and CDR2 SNEGSKA (reference sequence). J lost 1 base, V lost 5 bases, and 1 base had no gene match. This CDR3 region has 15 residues. For the CDR3, the DNA is TGCAGTGCTGGACTAGCGGGAGGGCGCACAGATACGCAGTATTTT. Protein sequence: CSAGLAGGRTDTQYF.

This clonotype has ten or more counts. The chain joins TRBV10-3 to TRBJ2-1, with a weak D call TRBD1 (6 bases). CDR3 size: 11 residues. The V end was cut by 9 bases, the J end by 8 bases, with 11 bases between. Germline V lookup: CDR1 ENHRY, CDR2 SYGVKD. The CDR3 sequence is CAMGAEYEQFF. CDR3 DNA sequence: TGTGCCATGGGGGCGGAGTATGAGCAGTTCTTC.

This clonotype has a count of ten or more. The rearrangement joins TRBV20-1 to TRBJ2-5; a possible D gene is TRBD2 (6 bases). Germline V gene data show CDR1 as DFQATT and CDR2 as SNEGSKA (reference sequence). The CDR3 is made up of 12 amino acids. V dropped 3 bases and J dropped 1 base, with 6 bases sitting between them. The CDR3 here is CSASSGQETQYF. CDR3 nucleotides: TGCAGTGCTAGTAGCGGCCAAGAGACCCAGTACTTC.

In this sample, this clonotype turned up a few times. This chain joins TRBV11-2 and TRBJ1-1, with D tentatively TRBD1 (5 bases). The CDR3 consists of 17 residues. CDR1 is SGHAT and CDR2 is FQNNGV in the germline V gene. V was clipped by 1 base and J by 6 bases, with 21 bases between them. CDR3 sequence reads: CASSLVWGTAARAEAFF. The DNA of the CDR3 is TGTGCCAGCAGCTTAGTGTGGGGGACGGCGGCGAGGGCTGAAGCTTTCTTT.

The rearrangement links TRBV6-2 or TRBV6-3 to TRBJ1-1; 10 nucleotides line up with TRBD1. Germline V CDR1 and CDR2: MNHEY, SVGEGT. V trimming: 2 bases; J trimming: 4 bases; junction bases outside the gene matches: 4. The CDR3 extends over 15 amino acids. The DNA of the CDR3 is TGTGCCAGCAGTTACGCCTGGACAGGGGGCACTGAAGCTTTCTTT. Its translation: CASSYAWTGGTEAFF.

The rearrangement uses TRBV29-1 and TRBJ2-7; the D gene is possibly TRBD1 (6 bases). The length of the CDR3 is 14 residues. Germline V gives CDR1 SQVTM, CDR2 ANQGSEA. DNA of the CDR3: TGCAGTACTTTAGGGGGTCAGGGGACCTACGAGCAGTACTTC. Protein sequence: CSTLGGQGTYEQYF.

This clonotype was recorded many times. The chain uses TRBV18 and TRBJ2-2, with D possibly TRBD2 on 5 matching bases. The CDR3 spans 15 residues. Trimming removed 0 bases at V and 6 bases at J, with 11 bases between. Germline values: CDR1 KGHSH, CDR2 LQKENI. As DNA, the CDR3 is TGTGCCAGCTCACCACCGGGAGCCCTAGCCGGGGAGCTGTTTTTT. It codes for CASSPPGALAGELFF.

As for this clonotype: This sequence may be a read error, since a much larger clone differs from it by one base. V and J are TRBV7-9 and TRBJ2-7, with 7 nucleotides matching TRBD1. This CDR3 has 13 residues. The germline gives CDR1 SEHNR, CDR2 FQNEAQ (reference sequence). In DNA form, the CDR3 reads TGTGTCAGCAGCTACGACAGGGCCTACGAGCAGTACTTC. Protein: CVSSYDRAYEQYF. The whole variable domain, remainder taken from reference TRBV7-9 and TRBJ2-7, is DTGVSQNPRHKITKRGQNVTFRCDPISEHNRLYWYRQTLGQGPEFLTYFQNEAQLEKSRLLSDRFSAERPKGSFSTLEIQRTEQGDSAMYLCVSSYDRAYEQYFGPGTRLTVT.

This clonotype was found a few times. The V and J genes are TRBV10-3 and TRBJ1-5; D gene uncertain. CDR3 length equals 13 residues. V was cut by 4 bases and J by 4 bases, with 8 bases left in between. Looked up from germline, CDR1 is ENHRY and CDR2 is SYGVKD. DNA of the CDR3: TGTGCCATCAGTGTTCAGGAAAATCAGCCCCAGCATTTT. Residues: CAISVQENQPQHF.

This clonotype was counted ten times or more. This sequence joins TRBV30 and TRBJ1-2, with D tentatively TRBD1 (5 bases). The CDR3 runs to 15 residues. V was clipped by 0 bases and J by 4 bases, with 15 bases between them. Per germline, CDR1 GTSNPN and CDR2 SVGIG (reference sequence). In nucleotides, the CDR3 is TGTGCCTGGAGTGTACGGGGACCCCAACTCTATGGCTACACCTTC. Protein: CAWSVRGPQLYGYTF.

This clonotype was counted only a few times. This chain links TRBV3-1 with TRBJ2-7, with 8 bases identical to TRBD1. Germline CDR1 LGHDT, CDR2 YNNKEL (reference sequence). The V gene end was trimmed by 1 base and the J gene end by 3 bases; junction bases not matched to a gene: 2. The CDR3 runs to 14 residues. This chain's CDR3 is CASSQGTGHYEQYF. The CDR3 DNA reads as TGTGCCAGCAGCCAAGGGACAGGGCACTACGAGCAGTACTTC.

This clonotype was picked up many times. The rearrangement uses TRBV7-8 and TRBJ1-5; D gene ambiguous. The CDR3 consists of 16 residues. Trimming removed 5 bases at V and 0 bases at J, with 14 bases between. Germline V lookup: CDR1 SGHVS, CDR2 FQNEAQ. In DNA form, the CDR3 reads TGTGCCAGCAGCCCCTGGTCTCTTTATAGCAATCAGCCCCAGCATTTT. It yields the protein CASSPWSLYSNQPQHF.

In its sample, this clonotype was seen many times. The rearrangement joins TRBV12-3 or TRBV12-4 to TRBJ1-4; no firm D call. There are 12 residues in the CDR3. The V gene lost 3 bases and the J gene lost 8 bases, with 7 bases spanning the gap. The CDR3, as DNA: TGTGCCAGCAGTTTTGCATCAGAAAAACTGTTTTTT. Protein product: CASSFASEKLFF.

The chain combines TRBV27 with TRBJ2-4; possibly TRBD1 or TRBD2 for D (5 bases each). Germline-derived CDR1 and CDR2 are MNHEY and SMNVEV (reference sequence). V lost 10 bases to trimming and J lost 0 bases, with 16 bases between them. This CDR3 region has 15 residues. The DNA for the CDR3 is TGTGCCACCTCCTCCAGGGACGGAGCCAAAAACATTCAGTACTTC. The encoded protein is CATSSRDGAKNIQYF.

This clonotype has at least ten counts. The rearrangement uses TRBV19 and TRBJ2-7; the match to TRBD2 covers 15 bases. CDR1 and CDR2 from the germline V gene are LNHDA and SQIVND (reference sequence). V shed 4 bases, J shed 2 bases, and the junction held 12 bases outside the gene matches. CDR3 length: 19 residues. The CDR3 DNA sequence: TGTGCCAGTAGTAACCAGGGACTAGCGGGGGGATCAAGCCCCTACGAGCAGTACTTC. This gives the protein CASSNQGLAGGSSPYEQYF.

This clonotype was found many times. The genes are TRBV6-2 or TRBV6-3 and TRBJ1-5, with D possibly being TRBD1 (5 bases). The CDR3 runs to 16 residues. Germline-derived CDR1 and CDR2 are MNHEY and SVGEGT. Trimming removed 0 bases at V and 8 bases at J, with 17 bases between. The CDR3 bases are TGTGCCAGCAGTTACTCGATCTCGGTCCCAGGGAAGCCCCAGCATTTT. Encoded protein: CASSYSISVPGKPQHF.

This clonotype was seen only a few times. V and J are TRBV20-1 and TRBJ1-1, with D uncertain. The V gene lost 3 bases and the J gene lost 7 bases, with 18 bases spanning the gap. This CDR3 region has 14 residues. Germline CDR1 DFQATT, CDR2 SNEGSKA (reference sequence). CDR3: CSASAFQSQREAFF. The CDR3 DNA reads as TGCAGTGCTAGTGCCTTTCAGTCTCAGCGTGAAGCTTTCTTT.

This clonotype appeared many times. The chain is built from TRBV20-1 and TRBJ1-2; D unresolved. Trimming pared 1 base from V and 1 base from J, leaving 13 bases between. CDR1 is DFQATT, CDR2 SNEGSKA, per germline (reference sequence). The CDR3 has 15 amino acids. Here the CDR3 reads CSARVLGRSNYGYTF. DNA of the CDR3: TGCAGTGCTAGAGTATTAGGGAGAAGTAACTATGGCTACACCTTC.

In this sample, this clonotype turned up many times. The J gene is TRBJ1-2, the V gene TRBV7-9; no definite D call. Between the trimmed V and J ends, which lost 7 bases and 2 bases, there was a span of 14 bases. Germline values: CDR1 SEHNR, CDR2 FQNEAQ (reference sequence). This CDR3 has 14 residues. In nucleotides, the CDR3 is TGTGCCAGCATTTTAATACACGGGAACTATGGCTACACCTTC. This sequence encodes CASILIHGNYGYTF.

This chain connects TRBV20-1 to TRBJ1-1; TRBD1 might be the D (5 bases). CDR1 is DFQATT and CDR2 is SNEGSKA in the germline V gene (reference sequence). This CDR3 has 11 residues. The CDR3 nucleotides read TGCAGGGCACAGAGGGGTCCTGAAGCTTTCTTT. This codes for CRAQRGPEAFF.